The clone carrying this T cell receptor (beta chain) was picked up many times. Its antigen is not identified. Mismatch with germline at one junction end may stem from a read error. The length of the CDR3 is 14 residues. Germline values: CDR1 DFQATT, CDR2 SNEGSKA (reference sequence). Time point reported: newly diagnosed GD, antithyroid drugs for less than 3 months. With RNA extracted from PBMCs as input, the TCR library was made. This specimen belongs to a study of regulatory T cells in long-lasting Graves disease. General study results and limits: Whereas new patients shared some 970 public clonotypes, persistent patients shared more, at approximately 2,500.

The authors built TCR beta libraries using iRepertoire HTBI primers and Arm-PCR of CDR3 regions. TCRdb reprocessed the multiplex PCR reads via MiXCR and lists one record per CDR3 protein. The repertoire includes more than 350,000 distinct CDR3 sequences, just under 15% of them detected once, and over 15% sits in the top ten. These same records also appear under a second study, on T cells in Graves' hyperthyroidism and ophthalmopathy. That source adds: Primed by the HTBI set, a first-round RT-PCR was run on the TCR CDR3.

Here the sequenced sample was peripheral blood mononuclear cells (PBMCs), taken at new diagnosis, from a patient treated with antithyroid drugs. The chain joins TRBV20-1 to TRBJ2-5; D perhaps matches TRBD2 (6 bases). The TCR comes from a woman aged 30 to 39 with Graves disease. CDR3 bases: TGTTGTGCTTTGGGCGGGATGGGGGGAGAGACCCAGTACTTC. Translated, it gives CCALGGMGGETQYF.